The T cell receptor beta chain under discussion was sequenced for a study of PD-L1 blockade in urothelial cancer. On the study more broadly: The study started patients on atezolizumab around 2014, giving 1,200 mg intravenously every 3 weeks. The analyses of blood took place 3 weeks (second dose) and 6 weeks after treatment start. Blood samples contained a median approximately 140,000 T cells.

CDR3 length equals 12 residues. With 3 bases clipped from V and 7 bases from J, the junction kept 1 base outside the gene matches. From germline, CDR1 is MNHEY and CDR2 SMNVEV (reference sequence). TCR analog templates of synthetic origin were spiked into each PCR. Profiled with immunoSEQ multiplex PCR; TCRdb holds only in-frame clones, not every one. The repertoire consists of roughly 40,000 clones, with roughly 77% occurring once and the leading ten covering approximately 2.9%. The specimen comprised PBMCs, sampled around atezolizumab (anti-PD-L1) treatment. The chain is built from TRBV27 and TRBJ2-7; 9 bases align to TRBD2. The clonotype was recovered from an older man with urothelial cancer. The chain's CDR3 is CASSFTSGEQYF. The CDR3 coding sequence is TGTGCCAGCAGTTTTACTAGCGGGGAGCAGTACTTC.